Listed here is a single T cell receptor (beta chain). The source of the sample is a study of cytomegalovirus exposure and HLA in healthy donors. Trimming took 6 bases from V and 0 from J, leaving 14 bases between them. CDR1 is KGHSH, CDR2 LQKENI, per germline. The length of the CDR3 is 16 residues. This PCR relied on a set of 60 Vbeta primers and 13 Jbeta primers. Sequenced by immunoSEQ multiplex PCR; TCRdb stores in-frame clones only, minus some. The table records some 120,000 clones, less than 75% of them present only once. The sequence derives from a woman aged 40 to 50 in good health and CMV-seropositive. J is TRBJ1-4 and V is TRBV18; D may be TRBD1 (5 bases). Sequencing was done on a sample of PBMCs. Here the CDR3 DNA reads TGTGCCAGCTCGCCGCAGGGAGGACCAACTAATGAAAAACTGTTTTTT. Amino acids: CASSPQGGPTNEKLFF.